The entry below describes one T cell receptor beta chain. Some clones are missing from TCRdb's copy, which holds only in-frame ones; the method was immunoSEQ multiplex PCR. Among more than 3,500 clones listed, roughly 80% were seen once. The V gene's germline CDR1 is SNHLY and CDR2 FYNNEI. Between the trimmed V and J ends, which lost 8 bases and 2 bases, there was a span of 16 bases. This CDR3 has 14 residues. The record originates from a study of immune evolution from preneoplasia to lung adenocarcinoma. The sample was FFPE normal lung tissue adjacent to the tumor. This receptor was taken from a person aged 50 to 70 with lung adenocarcinoma. The chain joins TRBV2 to TRBJ2-7; tentatively, D is TRBD1 (6 bases). The CDR3 sequence: CASDEQGAPYEQYF. CDR3 bases: TGTGCCAGCGATGAACAGGGCGCTCCCTACGAGCAGTACTTC.